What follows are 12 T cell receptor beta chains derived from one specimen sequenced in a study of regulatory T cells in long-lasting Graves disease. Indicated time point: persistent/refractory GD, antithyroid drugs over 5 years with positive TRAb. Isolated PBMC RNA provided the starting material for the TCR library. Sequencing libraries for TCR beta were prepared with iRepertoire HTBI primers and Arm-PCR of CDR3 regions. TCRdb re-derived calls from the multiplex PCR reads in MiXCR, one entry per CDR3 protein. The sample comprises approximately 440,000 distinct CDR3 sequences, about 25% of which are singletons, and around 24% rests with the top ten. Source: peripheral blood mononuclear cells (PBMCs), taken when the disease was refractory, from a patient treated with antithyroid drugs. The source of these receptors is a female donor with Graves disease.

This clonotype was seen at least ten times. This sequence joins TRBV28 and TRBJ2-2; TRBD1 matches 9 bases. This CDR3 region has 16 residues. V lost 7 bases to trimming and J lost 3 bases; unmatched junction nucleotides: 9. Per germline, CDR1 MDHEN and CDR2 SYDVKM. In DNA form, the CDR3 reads TGTGCCAGCATCAACTCGCGGACAGGGGACACCGGGGAGCTGTTTTTT. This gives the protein CASINSRTGDTGELFF.

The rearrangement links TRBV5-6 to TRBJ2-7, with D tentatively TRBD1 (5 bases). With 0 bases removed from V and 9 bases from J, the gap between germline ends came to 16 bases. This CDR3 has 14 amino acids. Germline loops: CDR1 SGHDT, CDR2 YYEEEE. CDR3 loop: CASSLVPGPNGQYF. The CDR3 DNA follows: TGTGCCAGCAGCTTGGTTCCAGGGCCAAACGGGCAGTACTTC.

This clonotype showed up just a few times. The chain's CDR3 is CSAGLGNQRNGYTF. The CDR3 coding sequence is TGCAGTGCTGGCCTAGGAAACCAAAGGAATGGCTACACCTTC. V is TRBV20-1 and J is TRBJ1-2; no reliable D call. V lost 5 bases and J 6 bases, leaving 19 bases between the germline ends. Germline CDR1 DFQATT, CDR2 SNEGSKA (reference sequence). This CDR3 is built from 14 residues.

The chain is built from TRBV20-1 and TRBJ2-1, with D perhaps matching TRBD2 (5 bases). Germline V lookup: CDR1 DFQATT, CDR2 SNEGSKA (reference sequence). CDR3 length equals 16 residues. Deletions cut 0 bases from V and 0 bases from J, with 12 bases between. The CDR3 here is CSARESSDLSYNEQFF. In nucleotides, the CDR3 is TGCAGTGCTAGAGAAAGTAGCGATCTCTCCTACAATGAGCAGTTCTTC.

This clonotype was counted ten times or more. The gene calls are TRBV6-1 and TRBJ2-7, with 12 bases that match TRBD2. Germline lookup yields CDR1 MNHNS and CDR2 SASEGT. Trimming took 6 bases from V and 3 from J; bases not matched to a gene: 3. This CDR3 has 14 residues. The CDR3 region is CASSRTSGNYEQYF. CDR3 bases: TGTGCCAGCAGCCGGACTAGCGGGAACTACGAGCAGTACTTC.

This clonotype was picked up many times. The CDR3 nucleotides read TGTGCCACCTCGATAGGGGGAGAGACCCAGTACTTC. This encodes CATSIGGETQYF. The chain combines TRBV24-1 with TRBJ2-5; tentative D call: TRBD1 (6 bases). Germline V gene lookup returns CDR1 KGHDR and CDR2 SFDVKD. V lost 9 bases and J 4 bases, leaving 11 bases between the germline ends. This CDR3 is 12 amino acids long.

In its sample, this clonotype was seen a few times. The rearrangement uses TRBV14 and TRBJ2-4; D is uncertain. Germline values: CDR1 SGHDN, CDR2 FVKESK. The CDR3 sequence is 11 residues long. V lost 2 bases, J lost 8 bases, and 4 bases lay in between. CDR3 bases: TGTGCCAGCAGCCAAAGGGACATTCAGTACTTC. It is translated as CASSQRDIQYF.

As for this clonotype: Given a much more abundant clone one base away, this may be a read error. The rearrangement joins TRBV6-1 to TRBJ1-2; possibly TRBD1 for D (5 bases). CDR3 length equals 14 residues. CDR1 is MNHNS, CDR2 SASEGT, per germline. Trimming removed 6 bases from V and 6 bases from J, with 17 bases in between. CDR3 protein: CASSHIREGDGYTF. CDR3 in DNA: TGTGCCAGCAGCCACATCAGGGAAGGGGATGGCTACACCTTC.

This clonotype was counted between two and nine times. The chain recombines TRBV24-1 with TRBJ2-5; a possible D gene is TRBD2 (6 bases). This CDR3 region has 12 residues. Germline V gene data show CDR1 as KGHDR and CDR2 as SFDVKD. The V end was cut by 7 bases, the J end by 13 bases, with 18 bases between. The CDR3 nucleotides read TGTGCCACCAGAAGTAGTGGGGGGTTGAGGTACTTC. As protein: CATRSSGGLRYF.

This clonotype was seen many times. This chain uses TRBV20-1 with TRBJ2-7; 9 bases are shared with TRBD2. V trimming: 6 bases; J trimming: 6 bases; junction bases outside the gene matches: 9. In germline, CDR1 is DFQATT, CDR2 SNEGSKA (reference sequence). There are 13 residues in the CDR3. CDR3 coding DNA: TGCAGTGCCAAGGGGGGACTAGCTGCCGAGCAGTACTTC. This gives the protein CSAKGGLAAEQYF.

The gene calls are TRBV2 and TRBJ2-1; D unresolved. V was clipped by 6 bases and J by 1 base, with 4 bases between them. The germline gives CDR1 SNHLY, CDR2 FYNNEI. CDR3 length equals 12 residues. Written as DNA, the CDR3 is TGTGCCAGCAGACGGTCCTACAATGAGCAGTTCTTC. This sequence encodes CASRRSYNEQFF. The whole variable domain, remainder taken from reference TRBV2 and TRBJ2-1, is EPEVTQTPSHQVTQMGQEVILRCVPISNHLYFYWYRQILGQKVEFLVSFYNNEISEKSEIFDDQFSVERPDGSNFTLKIRSTKLEDSAMYFCASRRSYNEQFFGPGTRLTVL.

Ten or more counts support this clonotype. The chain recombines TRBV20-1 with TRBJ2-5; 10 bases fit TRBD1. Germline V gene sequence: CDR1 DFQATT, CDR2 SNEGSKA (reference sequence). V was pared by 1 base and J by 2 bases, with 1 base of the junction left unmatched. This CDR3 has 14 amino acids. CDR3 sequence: CSARGTGGQETQYF. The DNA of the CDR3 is TGCAGTGCTAGAGGGACAGGGGGACAAGAGACCCAGTACTTC.